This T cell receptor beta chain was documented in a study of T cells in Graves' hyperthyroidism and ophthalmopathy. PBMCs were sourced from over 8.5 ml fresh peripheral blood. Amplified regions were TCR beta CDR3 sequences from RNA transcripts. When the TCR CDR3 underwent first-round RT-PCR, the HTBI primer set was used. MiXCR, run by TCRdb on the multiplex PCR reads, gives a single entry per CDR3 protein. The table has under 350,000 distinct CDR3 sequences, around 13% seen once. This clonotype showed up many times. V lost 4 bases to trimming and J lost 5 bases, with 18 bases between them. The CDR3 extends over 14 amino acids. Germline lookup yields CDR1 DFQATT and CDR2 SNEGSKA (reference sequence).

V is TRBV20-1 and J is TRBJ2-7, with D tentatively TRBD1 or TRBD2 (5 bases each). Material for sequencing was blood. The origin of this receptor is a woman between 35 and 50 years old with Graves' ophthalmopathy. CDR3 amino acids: CSAISHGTTNEQYF. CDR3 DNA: TGCAGTGCTATATCACATGGGACCACAAACGAGCAGTACTTC.